This T cell receptor (beta chain) was sequenced during a study of T cell responses to AZD1222 COVID-19 vaccine. Study outcomes and limitations: Possibly, clonal diversity was underestimated; donors were largely white British and included more females. Increases in Spike-specific TCR breadth and depth were seen after two AZD1222 doses.

Germline lookup yields CDR1 SGHRS and CDR2 YFSETQ. The CDR3 is 16 residues long. Trimming took 4 bases from V and 4 from J; bases not matched to a gene: 7. In the case of this clone: Antigen specificity is unknown.

TCRdb keeps only in-frame clones here, not all; method: immunoSEQ multiplex PCR. The sample has over 150,000 clones; approximately 90% are singletons. The source is an adult in good health. The chain combines TRBV5-1 with TRBJ2-3, with 12 bases matching TRBD2. Sequences were derived from peripheral blood, sampled on day 0 of AZD1222 vaccination. This chain's CDR3 is CASSGASGGAADTQYF. Here the CDR3 DNA reads TGCGCCAGCAGCGGGGCTAGCGGGGGGGCAGCAGATACGCAGTATTTT. Together with reference TRBV5-1 and TRBJ2-3, the CDR3 gives the full variable domain: KAGVTQTPRYLIKTRGQQVTLSCSPISGHRSVSWYQQTPGQGLQFLFEYFSETQRNKGNFPGRFSGRQFSNSRSEMNVSTLELGDSALYLCASSGASGGAADTQYFGPGTRLTVL.